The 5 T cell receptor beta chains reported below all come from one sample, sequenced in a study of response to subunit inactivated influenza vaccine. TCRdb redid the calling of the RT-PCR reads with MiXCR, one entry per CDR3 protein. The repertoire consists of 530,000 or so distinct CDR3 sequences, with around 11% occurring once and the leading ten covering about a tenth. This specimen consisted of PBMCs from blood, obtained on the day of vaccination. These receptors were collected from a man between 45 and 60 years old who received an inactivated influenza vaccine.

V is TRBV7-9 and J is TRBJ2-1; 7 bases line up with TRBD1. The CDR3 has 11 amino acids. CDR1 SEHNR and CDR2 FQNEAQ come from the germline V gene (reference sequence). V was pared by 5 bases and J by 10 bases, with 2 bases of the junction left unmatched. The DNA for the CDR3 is TGTGCCAGCAGCCCGGACAGGGAGCAGTTCTTC. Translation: CASSPDREQFF. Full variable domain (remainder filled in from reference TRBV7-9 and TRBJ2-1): DTGVSQNPRHKITKRGQNVTFRCDPISEHNRLYWYRQTLGQGPEFLTYFQNEAQLEKSRLLSDRFSAERPKGSFSTLEIQRTEQGDSAMYLCASSPDREQFFGPGTRLTVL.

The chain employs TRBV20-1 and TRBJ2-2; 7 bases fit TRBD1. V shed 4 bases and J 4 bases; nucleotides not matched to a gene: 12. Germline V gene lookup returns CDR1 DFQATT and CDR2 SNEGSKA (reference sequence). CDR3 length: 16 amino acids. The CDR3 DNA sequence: TGCAGTGCTAAAGGCCGGACAGGCATGGCCACCGGGGAGCTGTTTTTT. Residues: CSAKGRTGMATGELFF.

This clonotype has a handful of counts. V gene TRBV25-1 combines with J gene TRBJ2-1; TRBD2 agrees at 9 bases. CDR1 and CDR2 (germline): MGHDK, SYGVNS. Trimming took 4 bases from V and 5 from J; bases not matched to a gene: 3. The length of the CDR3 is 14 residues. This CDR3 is CASSVASGNNEQFF. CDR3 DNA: TGTGCCAGCAGTGTCGCTAGCGGGAACAATGAGCAGTTCTTC.

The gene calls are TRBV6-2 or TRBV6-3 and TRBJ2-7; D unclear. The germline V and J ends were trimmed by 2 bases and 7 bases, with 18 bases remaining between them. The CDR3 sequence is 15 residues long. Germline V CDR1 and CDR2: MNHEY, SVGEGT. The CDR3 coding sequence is TGTGCCAGCAGTTACCACGGACGAACCCAGAGGGAGCAGTACTTC. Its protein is CASSYHGRTQREQYF.

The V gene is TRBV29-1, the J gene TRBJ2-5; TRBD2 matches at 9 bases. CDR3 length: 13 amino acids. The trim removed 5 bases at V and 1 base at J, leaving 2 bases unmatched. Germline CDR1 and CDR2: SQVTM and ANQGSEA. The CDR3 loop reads CSVLLAGQETQYF. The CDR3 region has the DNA TGCAGCGTTTTACTAGCGGGCCAAGAGACCCAGTACTTC.